These T cell receptor beta chains were read from a single sample in a study of T cells in localized non-small cell lung cancer. This table comes from immunoSEQ multiplex PCR, and its TCRdb copy is limited to in-frame clones, with some not included. The profile shows about 35,000 clones, around 93% of them singletons. The sequencing here drew on peripheral blood mononuclear cells, taken before any cancer treatment. These receptors were taken from an older female donor with stage II lung adenocarcinoma. The CDR3 runs from the conserved cysteine through the conserved F or W. D genes are given only for firm matches. Clone size is stated in some rows and not others, as once, few, many or a class when expanded.

j_gene: TRBJ1-1; abundance: .; v_gene: TRBV28; d_gene: .; CDR3aa: CASSFAGNMNTEAFF; CDR3nt: TGTGCCAGCAGTTTCGCAGGGAACATGAACACTGAAGCTTTCTTT
j_gene: TRBJ1-2; abundance: .; v_gene: TRBV28; d_gene: .; CDR3aa: CASSTIPDGYGYTF; CDR3nt: TGTGCCAGCAGCACTATACCGGACGGCTATGGCTACACCTTC
j_gene: TRBJ1-4; abundance: .; v_gene: TRBV7-9; d_gene: .; CDR3aa: CASSSVRGTNEKLFF; CDR3nt: TGTGCCAGCAGCTCGGTCAGGGGAACTAATGAAAAACTGTTTTTT
j_gene: TRBJ2-1; abundance: .; v_gene: TRBV5-1; d_gene: .; CDR3aa: CASRLEVSEQFF; CDR3nt: TGCGCCAGCAGGTTGGAAGTTTCTGAGCAGTTCTTC
j_gene: TRBJ2-5; abundance: .; v_gene: TRBV11-2; d_gene: .; CDR3aa: CASSLGRGAGLQETQYF; CDR3nt: TGTGCCAGCAGCTTAGGGCGGGGAGCGGGCCTCCAAGAGACCCAGTACTTC
j_gene: TRBJ2-2; abundance: .; v_gene: TRBV7-6; d_gene: TRBD2; CDR3aa: CASSFPLAGANTGELFF; CDR3nt: TGTGCCAGCAGCTTTCCACTAGCGGGAGCGAACACCGGGGAGCTGTTTTTT
j_gene: TRBJ2-2; abundance: once; v_gene: TRBV28; d_gene: .; CDR3aa: CAGGRSPDTGELFF; CDR3nt: TGTGCCGGAGGGCGGTCTCCGGACACCGGGGAGCTGTTTTTT
j_gene: TRBJ1-1; abundance: once; v_gene: TRBV10-3; d_gene: TRBD1; CDR3aa: CAISGTALNTEAFF; CDR3nt: TGTGCCATCAGCGGGACAGCGTTGAACACTGAAGCTTTCTTT
j_gene: TRBJ2-7; abundance: .; v_gene: TRBV5-1; d_gene: .; CDR3aa: CASSSLGPYEQYF; CDR3nt: TGCGCCAGCAGCTCCCTGGGCCCCTACGAGCAGTACTTC
j_gene: TRBJ1-4; abundance: .; v_gene: TRBV30; d_gene: .; CDR3aa: CAWNSGLTEINEKLFF; CDR3nt: TGTGCCTGGAACTCAGGCTTGACGGAAATTAATGAAAAACTGTTTTTT
j_gene: TRBJ2-1; abundance: once; v_gene: TRBV9; d_gene: TRBD2; CDR3aa: CASTPGVAGAQYNEQFF; CDR3nt: TGTGCCAGCACCCCGGGGGTAGCGGGAGCACAGTACAATGAGCAGTTCTTC
j_gene: TRBJ1-2; abundance: .; v_gene: TRBV7-9; d_gene: .; CDR3aa: CASSLGGPYGYTF; CDR3nt: TGTGCCAGCAGCCTAGGGGGACCTTATGGCTACACCTTC
j_gene: TRBJ1-5; abundance: .; v_gene: TRBV28; d_gene: .; CDR3aa: CASSYQQGPHQPQHF; CDR3nt: TGTGCCAGCAGTTACCAACAGGGTCCCCATCAGCCCCAGCATTTT
j_gene: TRBJ2-7; abundance: .; v_gene: TRBV7-2; d_gene: TRBD2; CDR3aa: CASSSGGFTGYF; CDR3nt: TGTGCCAGCAGCAGCGGGGGCTTTACGGGATACTTC
j_gene: TRBJ1-1; abundance: once; v_gene: TRBV7-9; d_gene: TRBD1; CDR3aa: CASSLTGGREAFF; CDR3nt: TGTGCCAGCAGCTTAACAGGGGGCAGAGAAGCTTTCTTT
j_gene: TRBJ1-3; abundance: .; v_gene: TRBV28; d_gene: .; CDR3aa: CASSPPVQFGYKGNTIYF; CDR3nt: TGTGCCAGCAGTCCCCCGGTGCAGTTTGGGTACAAGGGAAACACCATATATTTT
j_gene: TRBJ1-1; abundance: .; v_gene: TRBV30; d_gene: TRBD1; CDR3aa: CAWSFPQGASSLGPNTEAFF; CDR3nt: TGTGCCTGGAGTTTTCCACAGGGGGCGAGTTCCTTGGGACCGAACACTGAAGCTTTCTTT
j_gene: TRBJ2-3; abundance: .; v_gene: TRBV6-6; d_gene: .; CDR3aa: CASSYHADTQYF; CDR3nt: TGTGCCAGCAGTTATCACGCAGATACGCAGTATTTT
j_gene: TRBJ2-7; abundance: .; v_gene: TRBV2; d_gene: .; CDR3aa: CASSRDGVTYEQYF; CDR3nt: TGTGCCAGCAGCCGGGACGGAGTAACCTACGAGCAGTACTTC